Following are 29 T cell receptor beta chains from one sample sequenced in a study of shared clonotypes between healthy human individuals. TCRdb's table, derived via immunoSEQ multiplex PCR, lists solely in-frame clones and lacks some. The sample holds hundreds of thousands of clones; 90% to 96% are singletons and the top ten take roughly 0.06%. Material: naive CD4+ T cells sorted from blood. Subset reported: CD45RA+ positively selected. These receptors came from a woman aged 30 to 39 in good health.

The chain employs TRBV28 and TRBJ2-2, with a possible D match to TRBD2 (5 bases). This CDR3 comprises 15 residues. Per the germline V gene, CDR1 is MDHEN and CDR2 is SYDVKM. The V and J ends lost 5 bases and 4 bases respectively, with 14 bases between them. In DNA form, the CDR3 reads TGTGCCAGCAGTCTCTGGGAGATATTCACCGGGGAGCTGTTTTTT. It is translated as CASSLWEIFTGELFF.

Comments on this clone: Other DNA sequences in this specimen translate into the identical CDR3. V usage is TRBV6-5 and J usage is TRBJ1-5; D is perhaps TRBD1 (6 bases). This CDR3 contains 14 residues. Germline CDR1 and CDR2: MNHEY and SVGAGI. The V and J ends lost 0 bases and 5 bases respectively, with 8 bases between them. DNA of the CDR3: TGTGCCAGCAGTTACTCAGGGGGGGATCAGCCCCAGCATTTT. It encodes CASSYSGGDQPQHF.

The chain joins TRBV30 to TRBJ2-7, with TRBD2 matching 7 bases. This CDR3 comprises 13 residues. CDR1 and CDR2 (germline): GTSNPN, SVGIG (reference sequence). The V and J ends lost 5 bases and 5 bases, in that order; junction bases with no gene match: 9. The CDR3 spells CAWGGEITHEQYF. Written as DNA, the CDR3 is TGTGCCTGGGGGGGGGAAATAACCCACGAGCAGTACTTC.

A note on this clone: Other DNA sequences from this sample encode an identical CDR3 as well. The V gene is TRBV28, the J gene TRBJ2-7; D tentatively reads TRBD1 or TRBD2 (5 bases each). From germline, CDR1 is MDHEN and CDR2 SYDVKM. There are 15 residues in the CDR3. With 1 base removed from V and 2 bases from J, the gap between germline ends came to 12 bases. CDR3 in amino acids: CASSLSGTATYEQYF. As DNA, the CDR3 is TGTGCCAGCAGTTTATCCGGGACGGCCACCTACGAGCAGTACTTC.

The chain has TRBV9 and TRBJ2-3; D assignment may be TRBD1 or TRBD2 (5 bases each). CDR3 length: 16 residues. Trimming cost V 0 bases and J 5 bases, with 16 bases left between them. Germline V gives CDR1 SGDLS, CDR2 YYNGEE. The CDR3 reads CASSVANGGVEDTQYF. The CDR3 DNA reads TGTGCCAGCAGCGTAGCTAATGGGGGAGTCGAAGATACGCAGTATTTT.

This chain joins TRBV6-1 and TRBJ1-4; a possible D gene is TRBD1 (6 bases). Trimming cost V 6 bases and J 7 bases, with 15 bases left between them. CDR1 and CDR2 (germline): MNHNS, SASEGT. The CDR3 has 14 residues. The DNA for the CDR3 is TGTGCCAGCAGGCCACAGGGCGAGAGTGAAAAACTGTTTTTT. Translated, it gives CASRPQGESEKLFF.

The table lists this clone with a count of one. The chain couples TRBV19 to TRBJ2-7, with TRBD1 matching over 12 bases. Germline CDR1 LNHDA, CDR2 SQIVND (reference sequence). The CDR3 loop spans 16 amino acids. Unmatched junction bases numbered 11, after V lost 3 bases and J lost 8 bases. CDR3 amino acids: CASSIAGTGGGNKQYF. In nucleotides, the CDR3 is TGTGCCAGTAGTATCGCCGGGACAGGGGGCGGTAATAAGCAGTACTTC.

This clone was observed a handful of times. This CDR3 is also generated by other DNA sequences in the sample. The chain recombines TRBV28 with TRBJ2-7; no definite D call. V was cut by 4 bases and J by 3 bases, with 4 bases left in between. CDR3 size: 11 residues. Germline V gives CDR1 MDHEN, CDR2 SYDVKM. This CDR3 reads CASSSYYEQYF. In nucleotides, the CDR3 is TGTGCCAGCAGTTCGTACTACGAGCAGTACTTC. Looking up the rest from reference TRBV28 and TRBJ2-7 gives the full variable domain: DVKVTQSSRYLVKRTGEKVFLECVQDMDHENMFWYRQDPGLGLRLIYFSYDVKMKEKGDIPEGYSVSREKKERFSLILESASTNQTSMYLCASSSYYEQYFGPGTRLTVT.

The V call is TRBV6-6, the J call TRBJ2-1; TRBD2 matches 11 bases. The germline CDR1 and CDR2 sequences are MNHNY and SVGAGI (reference sequence). The CDR3 consists of 16 residues. The ends lost 7 bases at V and 5 bases at J; junction bases unmatched: 10. CDR3 loop: CASTEHGTSGHNEQFF. The DNA for the CDR3 is TGTGCCAGCACAGAACACGGGACTAGCGGCCACAATGAGCAGTTCTTC.

The V and J genes are TRBV7-9 and TRBJ2-1, with 10 nucleotides matching TRBD2. The CDR3 runs 17 residues. Germline-derived CDR1 and CDR2 are SEHNR and FQNEAQ (reference sequence). V was pared by 5 bases and J by 3 bases, with 10 bases of the junction left unmatched. The DNA of the CDR3 is TGTGCCAGCAGCCCCGCATGGACTAGCGGACTCTACAATGAGCAGTTCTTC. It codes for CASSPAWTSGLYNEQFF.

The chain carries TRBV19 and TRBJ1-5; D not certain. The CDR3 is 16 amino acids. Trimming removed 7 bases from V and 3 bases from J, with 19 bases in between. CDR1 is LNHDA and CDR2 is SQIVND in the germline V gene (reference sequence). CDR3: CASTPNPQTLNQPQHF. CDR3 in DNA: TGTGCCAGTACCCCGAACCCGCAAACCCTCAATCAGCCCCAGCATTTT.

This chain links TRBV28 with TRBJ2-7, with D perhaps matching TRBD2 (6 bases). The CDR3 has 13 residues. V gave up 7 bases and J gave up 5 bases, with 15 bases separating them. Per germline, CDR1 MDHEN and CDR2 SYDVKM. The CDR3 nucleotides read TGTGCCAGCACCAAAGCGTGGGGGGACGAGCAGTACTTC. The encoded protein is CASTKAWGDEQYF.

The chain uses TRBV16 and TRBJ1-4; D is unresolved. CDR1 is KGHSY, CDR2 FQNENV, per germline. CDR3 length: 14 residues. V was cut by 1 base and J by 8 bases, with 11 bases left in between. The CDR3 DNA reads TGTGCCAGCAGCCAATTGGACGGGGTCGAAAAACTGTTTTTT. Protein: CASSQLDGVEKLFF.

The chain combines TRBV7-9 with TRBJ2-7; D gene uncertain. V was clipped by 7 bases and J by 0 bases, with 16 bases between them. There are 15 residues in the CDR3. Germline loops: CDR1 SEHNR, CDR2 FQNEAQ (reference sequence). CDR3 DNA: TGTGCCAGCACCGATCTGGAAGAGAACTCCTACGAGCAGTACTTC. It specifies CASTDLEENSYEQYF.

This chain connects TRBV2 to TRBJ2-7; 13 bases map to TRBD2. Unmatched junction bases numbered 11, after V lost 4 bases and J lost 5 bases. The CDR3 extends over 17 amino acids. Per germline, CDR1 SNHLY and CDR2 FYNNEI. The CDR3 DNA is TGTGCCAGCAGTGTCCTCCCGGGACTAGCGGGGAAGGACGAGCAGTACTTC. This sequence encodes CASSVLPGLAGKDEQYF.

This rearrangement joins TRBV28 to TRBJ2-1; 10 nucleotides agree with TRBD2. The CDR3 spans 15 residues. V shed 5 bases, J shed 8 bases, and the junction held 9 bases outside the gene matches. Germline CDR1 reads MDHEN; CDR2 reads SYDVKM. CDR3 region: CASSQTSGNFYEQFF. CDR3 nucleotides: TGTGCCAGCAGTCAAACTAGCGGGAATTTCTATGAGCAGTTCTTC.

The J gene is TRBJ1-5, the V gene TRBV6-6, with no clear D. Trimming left V 5 bases short and J 7 bases short, with 12 bases between. This CDR3 is built from 13 residues. Germline CDR1 reads MNHNY; CDR2 reads SVGAGI (reference sequence). CDR3 region: CASSPSGSQPQHF. In DNA form, the CDR3 reads TGTGCCAGCAGTCCCTCCGGCTCCCAGCCCCAGCATTTT.

The count of this clone is one. CDR3 in amino acids: CASSVRDARSGNTIYF. The DNA of the CDR3 is TGTGCCAGCAGCGTCCGGGACGCCCGCTCTGGAAACACCATATATTTT. The genes are TRBV9 and TRBJ1-3; D perhaps matches TRBD1 (5 bases). The CDR3 runs 16 residues. V lost 2 bases and J 0 bases, leaving 12 bases between the germline ends. Looked up from germline, CDR1 is SGDLS and CDR2 is YYNGEE.

This clone was counted a single time. V usage is TRBV6-5 and J usage is TRBJ2-1; no definite D call. The CDR3 loop spans 12 amino acids. Trimming pared 2 bases from V and 10 bases from J, leaving 9 bases between. Germline CDR1 MNHEY, CDR2 SVGAGI. This CDR3 is CASSYGGREQFF. In DNA, the CDR3 is TGTGCCAGCAGTTACGGTGGGCGGGAGCAGTTCTTC.

The chain combines TRBV27 with TRBJ2-1, with D unclear. Germline lookup yields CDR1 MNHEY and CDR2 SMNVEV (reference sequence). The length of the CDR3 is 14 residues. The germline V and J ends were trimmed by 6 bases and 0 bases, with 9 bases remaining between them. The CDR3 reads CASSKGSSYNEQFF. CDR3 in DNA: TGTGCCAGCAGCAAGGGAAGCTCCTACAATGAGCAGTTCTTC.

The rearrangement joins TRBV30 to TRBJ2-5; 9 nucleotides match TRBD2. V shed 0 bases and J 12 bases; nucleotides not matched to a gene: 2. Germline CDR1 GTSNPN, CDR2 SVGIG (reference sequence). CDR3 size: 11 residues. CDR3 DNA: TGTGCCTGGAGTGTAGGCGGGAGGGAGTACTTC. Its translation is CAWSVGGREYF. The whole variable domain, remainder taken from reference TRBV30 and TRBJ2-5, is SQTIHQWPATLVQPVGSPLSLECTVEGTSNPNLYWYRQAAGRGLQLLFYSVGIGQISSEVPQNLSASRPQDRQFILSSKKLLLSDSGFYLCAWSVGGREYFGPGTRLLVL.

This chain connects TRBV19 to TRBJ1-1; D gene ambiguous. The CDR3 runs 15 residues. V dropped 5 bases and J dropped 3 bases, with 16 bases sitting between them. Germline V gives CDR1 LNHDA, CDR2 SQIVND (reference sequence). DNA of the CDR3: TGTGCCAGTAGTGCCTCCTACGGCTTGGACACTGAAGCTTTCTTT. Its translation: CASSASYGLDTEAFF.

The chain joins TRBV28 to TRBJ1-2, with TRBD1 matching 8 bases. Trimming removed 5 bases from V and 7 bases from J; junction bases left unmatched: 9. The CDR3 totals 14 residues. Per germline, CDR1 MDHEN and CDR2 SYDVKM. CDR3 coding DNA: TGTGCCAGCAGTCACGGACAGGGCCTAAGTGGCTACACCTTC. Protein product: CASSHGQGLSGYTF.

The V gene is TRBV6-1, the J gene TRBJ2-7; 11 bases fit TRBD1. Losses at the gene ends were 7 bases for V and 0 bases for J; bases not matched to a gene: 5. The CDR3 runs 15 residues. CDR1 is MNHNS, CDR2 SASEGT, per germline. CDR3 amino acids: CASNGDRGVSYEQYF. CDR3 nucleotides: TGTGCCAGCAACGGGGACAGGGGGGTCTCCTACGAGCAGTACTTC.

The chain recombines TRBV5-4 with TRBJ2-1; 14 positions match TRBD2. Per the germline V gene, CDR1 is SGHNT and CDR2 is YYREEE (reference sequence). Losses at the gene ends were 4 bases for V and 10 bases for J; bases not matched to a gene: 10. The CDR3 length is 16 residues. The DNA for the CDR3 is TGTGCCAGCAGCCCGGGAGGGACTAGCGGGAGTGGCGAGCAGTTCTTC. As protein: CASSPGGTSGSGEQFF.

The chain employs TRBV10-2 and TRBJ2-5; D possibly corresponds to TRBD1 (6 bases). Germline values: CDR1 WSHSY, CDR2 SAAADI. The CDR3 contains 14 residues. The V gene lost 2 bases and the J gene lost 5 bases, with 12 bases spanning the gap. The CDR3 region is CASSERVRGETQYF. CDR3 in DNA: TGCGCCAGCAGTGAGAGGGTTAGGGGGGAGACCCAGTACTTC.

The chain employs TRBV13 and TRBJ1-2; D perhaps matches TRBD1 (6 bases). The CDR3 sequence is 15 residues long. CDR1 is PRHDT, CDR2 FYEKMQ, per germline (reference sequence). The V and J ends lost 5 bases and 8 bases respectively, with 21 bases between them. As DNA, the CDR3 is TGTGCCAGCAGCCCCCAGGGGCTTGGGCCGTACGGCTACACCTTC. It yields the protein CASSPQGLGPYGYTF.

The genes are TRBV6-1 and TRBJ1-1; 8 bases are shared with TRBD1. The junction had 3 bases not matched to a gene; V was cut back by 4 bases and J by 5 bases. This CDR3 has 13 residues. Germline V gene sequence: CDR1 MNHNS, CDR2 SASEGT. CDR3 residues: CASSVQGGTEAFF. CDR3 DNA sequence: TGTGCCAGCAGTGTACAGGGGGGAACTGAAGCTTTCTTT.

The rearrangement uses TRBV11-1 and TRBJ1-1; the match to TRBD1 covers 8 bases. Germline-derived CDR1 and CDR2 are SGHAT and FQDESV (reference sequence). This CDR3 is 15 amino acids long. V shed 6 bases and J 1 base; nucleotides not matched to a gene: 7. CDR3 bases: TGTGCCAGCAGACATCCGGGACAGGCGAACACTGAAGCTTTCTTT. This codes for CASRHPGQANTEAFF.